Sequencing of this T cell receptor beta chain was carried out in a study of CXCR3-negative and CXCR3-positive naive CD8 T cells. Overall study: TRB reads totalled about 140 million, about 1.5 +/- 0.3 million per library.

The study, taken as a whole, reports: The majority of assays used fresh PBMCs, and CXCR3 expression partially decreased after cryopreservation. CXCR3-expressing naive cells carried TRB CDR3s more hydrophobic than those of CXCR3-negative naive cells.

The method, 5' RACE with UMI labels, was used to prepare the TRB cDNA libraries. TCRdb reanalyzed the 5' RACE reads, giving one entry per CDR3 protein sequence and no DNA. The sample's table shows 50,000 or so distinct CDR3 sequences. With respect to this clonotype: No antigen is known for it.

By phenotype, naive CD8+ T cells were CD45RO-CCR7+CD27+CD95-. The receptor's source is a human donor in good health. Some clones in this sample may be carry-over from other donors' samples. The sequencing sample was made of naive CXCR3+ CD8+ T cells from blood. The subset: CD45RO-CCR7+CD27+CD95- naive CD8+ T cells expressing CXCR3 (TNR3+).

CDR3 loop: CASSYSWQGDQPQHF. This chain joins TRBV6-2 or TRBV6-3 and TRBJ1-5. Germline-derived CDR1 and CDR2 are MNHEY and SVGEGT. The CDR3 sequence is 15 residues long.